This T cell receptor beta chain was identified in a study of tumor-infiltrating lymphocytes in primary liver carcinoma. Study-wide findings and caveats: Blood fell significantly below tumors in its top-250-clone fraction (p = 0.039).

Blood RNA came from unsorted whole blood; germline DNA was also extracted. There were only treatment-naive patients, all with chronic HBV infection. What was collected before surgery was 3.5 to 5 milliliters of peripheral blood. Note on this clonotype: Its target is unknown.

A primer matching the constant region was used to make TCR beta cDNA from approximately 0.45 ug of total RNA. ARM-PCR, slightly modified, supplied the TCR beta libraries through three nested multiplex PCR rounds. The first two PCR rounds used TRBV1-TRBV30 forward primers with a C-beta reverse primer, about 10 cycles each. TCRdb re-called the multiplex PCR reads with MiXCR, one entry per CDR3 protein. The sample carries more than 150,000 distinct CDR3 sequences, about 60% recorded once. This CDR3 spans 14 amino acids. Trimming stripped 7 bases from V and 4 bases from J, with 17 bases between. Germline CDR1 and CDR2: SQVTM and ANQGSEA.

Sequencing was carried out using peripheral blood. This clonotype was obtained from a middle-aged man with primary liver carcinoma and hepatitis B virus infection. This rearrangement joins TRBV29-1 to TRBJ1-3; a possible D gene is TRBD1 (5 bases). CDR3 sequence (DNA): TGCAGCGGACTCCTGGGGGAGATGGGAAACACCATATATTTT. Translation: CSGLLGEMGNTIYF.